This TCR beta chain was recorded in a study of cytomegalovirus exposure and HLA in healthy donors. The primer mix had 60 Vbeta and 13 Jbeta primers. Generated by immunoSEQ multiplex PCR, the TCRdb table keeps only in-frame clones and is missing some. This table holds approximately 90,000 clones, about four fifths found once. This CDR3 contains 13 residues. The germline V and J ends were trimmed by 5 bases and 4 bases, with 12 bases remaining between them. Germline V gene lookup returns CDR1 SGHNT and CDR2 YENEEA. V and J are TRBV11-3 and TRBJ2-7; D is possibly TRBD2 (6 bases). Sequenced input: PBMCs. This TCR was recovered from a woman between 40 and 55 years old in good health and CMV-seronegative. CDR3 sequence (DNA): TGTGCCAGCAGCCTGGGGGGTAGGTACGAGCAGTACTTC. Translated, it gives CASSLGGRYEQYF.